This TCR beta chain was recovered during a study of tumor-infiltrating lymphocytes in primary liver carcinoma. The germline CDR1 and CDR2 sequences are MNHNS and SASEGT. The trim removed 5 bases at V and 3 bases at J, leaving 5 bases unmatched. This CDR3 is 16 amino acids long. Starting material of approximately 500 ng total RNA yielded TCR beta cDNA via a constant-region primer. ARM-PCR was slightly modified, and three nested multiplex PCR rounds with it gave rise to the TCR beta libraries. The two initial PCR rounds, around 11 cycles each, used TRBV1-TRBV30 forward and C-beta reverse primers. From the multiplex PCR reads, TCRdb called clonotypes with MiXCR, one entry per CDR3 protein. The table lists about 120,000 distinct CDR3 sequences, around 62% of them singletons. Bulk tissue was left unsorted, and RNA and DNA were co-extracted from approximately 20-30 mg of it. Of note for this clonotype: A much larger clone differs by one base, so this may be a read error.

The sample consisted of liver tumor tissue from sampling region 1. Subset: tumor region T1, superior pole. This TCR derives from a woman between 55 and 75 years old with primary liver carcinoma and hepatitis B virus infection. This chain links TRBV6-1 with TRBJ2-2; 11 positions match TRBD2. CDR3 nucleotides: TGTGCCAGCAGTATCCTAGCGGGAGGCTACACCGGGGAGCTGTTTTTT. This translates into CASSILAGGYTGELFF.